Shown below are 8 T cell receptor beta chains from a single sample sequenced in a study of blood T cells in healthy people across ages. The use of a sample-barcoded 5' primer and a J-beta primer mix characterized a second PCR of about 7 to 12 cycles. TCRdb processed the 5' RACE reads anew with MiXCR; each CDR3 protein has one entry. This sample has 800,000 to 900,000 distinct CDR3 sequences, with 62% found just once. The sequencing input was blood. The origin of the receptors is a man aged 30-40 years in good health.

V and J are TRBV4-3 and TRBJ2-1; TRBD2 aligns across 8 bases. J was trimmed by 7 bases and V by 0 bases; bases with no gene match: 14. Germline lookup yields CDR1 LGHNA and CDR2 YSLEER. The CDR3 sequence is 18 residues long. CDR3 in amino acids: CASSQDGVAGIVRNEQFF. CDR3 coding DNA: TGCGCCAGCAGCCAAGATGGGGTAGCGGGGATAGTTAGGAATGAGCAGTTCTTC.

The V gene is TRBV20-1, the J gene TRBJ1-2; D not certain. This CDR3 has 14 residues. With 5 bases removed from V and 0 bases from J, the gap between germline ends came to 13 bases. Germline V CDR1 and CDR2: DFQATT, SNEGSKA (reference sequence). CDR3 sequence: CSAEDLLANYGYTF. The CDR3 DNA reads TGCAGTGCTGAGGACCTCCTAGCTAACTATGGCTACACCTTC.

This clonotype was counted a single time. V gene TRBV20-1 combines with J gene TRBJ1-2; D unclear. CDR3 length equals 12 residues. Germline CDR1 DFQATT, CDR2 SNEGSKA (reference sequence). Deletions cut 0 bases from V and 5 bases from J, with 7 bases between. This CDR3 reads CSARDWGYGYTF. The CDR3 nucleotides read TGCAGTGCTAGAGATTGGGGTTATGGCTACACCTTC.

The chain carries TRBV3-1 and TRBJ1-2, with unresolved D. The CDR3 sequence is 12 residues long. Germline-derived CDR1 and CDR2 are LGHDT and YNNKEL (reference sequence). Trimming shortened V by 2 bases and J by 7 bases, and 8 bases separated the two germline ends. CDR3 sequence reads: CASSQTSGGYTF. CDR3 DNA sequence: TGTGCCAGCAGCCAAACCAGCGGTGGCTACACCTTC.

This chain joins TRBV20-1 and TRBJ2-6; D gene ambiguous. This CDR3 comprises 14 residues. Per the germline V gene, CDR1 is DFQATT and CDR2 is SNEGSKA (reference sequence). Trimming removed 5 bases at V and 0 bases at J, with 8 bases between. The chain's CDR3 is CSASLSSGANVLTF. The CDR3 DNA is TGCAGTGCTTCCTTGAGCTCTGGGGCCAACGTCCTGACTTTC.

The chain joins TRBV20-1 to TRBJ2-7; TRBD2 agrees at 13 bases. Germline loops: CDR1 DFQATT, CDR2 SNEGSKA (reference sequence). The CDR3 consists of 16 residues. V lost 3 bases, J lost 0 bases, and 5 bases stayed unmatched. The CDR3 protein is CSASGTSGVSSYEQYF. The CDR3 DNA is TGCAGTGCTAGTGGGACTAGCGGGGTGAGCTCCTACGAGCAGTACTTC.

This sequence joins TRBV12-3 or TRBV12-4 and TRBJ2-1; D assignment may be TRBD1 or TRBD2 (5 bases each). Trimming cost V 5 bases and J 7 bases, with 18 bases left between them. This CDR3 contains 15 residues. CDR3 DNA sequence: TGTGCCAGCAGTCGATCCGGGACCAGGAGTAATGAGCAGTTCTTC. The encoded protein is CASSRSGTRSNEQFF.

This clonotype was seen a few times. The CDR3 is CASRAGQGAASPLHF. As DNA, the CDR3 is TGTGCCAGCAGGGCGGGACAGGGGGCTGCCTCACCCCTCCACTTT. The rearrangement uses TRBV12-3 or TRBV12-4 and TRBJ1-6; TRBD1 matches 12 bases. CDR3 length: 15 residues. Trimming removed 6 bases from V and 10 bases from J; junction bases left unmatched: 7.